This section outlines one T cell receptor beta chain sequence together with its context. No antigen is known for it. The input lacks base qualities; no much larger clone sits a single base away. The germline V gene (reference sequence) specifies LGHDT as CDR1 and YNNKEL as CDR2. The cysteine opens and the phenylalanine closes a CDR3 of 16 amino acids. Left in the record is the CDR3 DNA by itself, 48 bases read in frame from the first base. Trimmed from V: 4 bases; trimmed from J: 0 bases; junction bases lacking a gene match: 5. The source of the sample is a study of blood T cell repertoires in COVID-19 (dated by TCRdb to the early 2020s). For context, the study as a whole: Samples covering the acute and convalescent phases of COVID-19 were provided by collaborators in the United States, Italy and Spain. The repertoires were made available in a free public database intended to serve as a resource for research on the immune response to SARS-CoV-2. The prospective study material was composed of cDNA or gDNA derived from T cells, B-cell-depleted T cells, or PBMCs. Samples came from the ongoing ImmuneRACE study (first 160 participants) plus 1,254 subjects from 6 global collaborators. Where HLA class I and class II types were available, the types were taken from metadata supplied by the sample provider, not from assay-based typing. Subjects who had been exposed to COVID-19, were actively infected with it, or had recovered from it provided the deeply sampled blood TCRbeta repertoires that made up the dataset. The sample metadata nearly always contained a de-identified subject ID, COVID-19 status, age in years and sex. Summary of the overall study and its limitations: How much clinical and demographic metadata was included differed by source and by participant, and the metadata was provided uncurated.

TCRbeta CDR3 regions were amplified from genomic DNA by means of the immunoSEQ Assay, a bias-controlled multiplex PCR. The original pipeline was this. The number of nucleated cells in each sample was estimated by amplification of reference gene primers within the assay. To quantify the absolute abundance of each unique TCRbeta CDR3 rearrangement, sequence reads were collapsed and filtered. Productive Simpson clonality was computed per sample as the square root of Simpson's diversity index over productive rearrangements. TCRdb's version of the immuneACCESS table is confined to in-frame rearrangements and falls short of the full clone set. An unresolved V gene accounts for under half of the shortfall where checked; the remainder is of unknown origin. From that table come the V and J calls and clone size; the DNA was used to work out D and trimming. Present in this sample are 85,000 to 90,000 clones, roughly 78% of which were seen just once. The ten largest clones capture 0.95% to 1.5% of the sample.

Collaborating institutions collected whole blood in K2EDTA tubes following their own protocols. For TCRbeta analysis, collaborator samples were shipped as frozen whole blood, as isolated PBMCs, or as DNA extracted from either sample type. Specimen: peripheral blood. Recombination joined TRBV3-1 (or the pseudogene TRBV3-2) with TRBJ2-2, with 7 central nucleotides matching TRBD2. This TCR was sampled from a woman over 75 with acute or convalescent COVID-19. CDR3 reads: CASSLASGPNTGELFF. The DNA sequence is as follows: TGTGCCAGCAGCCTCGCTAGCGGCCCGAACACCGGGGAGCTGTTTTTT.